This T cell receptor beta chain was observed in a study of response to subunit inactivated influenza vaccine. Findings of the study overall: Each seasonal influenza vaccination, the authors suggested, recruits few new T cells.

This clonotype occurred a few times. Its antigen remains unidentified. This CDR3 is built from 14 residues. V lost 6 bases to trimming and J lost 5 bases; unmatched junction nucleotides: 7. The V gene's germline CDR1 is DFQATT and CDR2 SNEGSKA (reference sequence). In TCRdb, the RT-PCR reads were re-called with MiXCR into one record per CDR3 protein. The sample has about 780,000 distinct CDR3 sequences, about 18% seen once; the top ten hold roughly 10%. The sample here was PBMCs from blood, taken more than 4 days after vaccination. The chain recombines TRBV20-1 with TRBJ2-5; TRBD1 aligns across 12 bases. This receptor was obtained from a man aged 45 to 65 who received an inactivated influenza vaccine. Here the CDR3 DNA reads TGCAGTGCCCCCCGGGACAGGGGGCTGGAGACCCAGTACTTC. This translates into CSAPRDRGLETQYF.